One sample yielded the 3 T cell receptor beta chains listed below, sequenced in a study of T cells in Graves' hyperthyroidism and ophthalmopathy. Template material for amplifying TCR beta CDR3 regions consisted of RNA transcripts. During a first-round RT-PCR of the TCR CDR3, the HTBI primer set was used. In TCRdb, the multiplex PCR reads were re-called with MiXCR into one record per CDR3 protein. Of about 260,000 distinct CDR3 sequences detected, less than 30% appear once; the ten largest clones hold about a quarter. Sequencing was done on a sample of blood. The receptor source for this set is a man in his forties with Graves' hyperthyroidism that later progressed to Graves' ophthalmopathy.

This chain joins TRBV20-1 and TRBJ2-7; 12 bases line up with TRBD2. V lost 0 bases and J lost 5; bases outside the gene matches: 11. The CDR3 length is 17 residues. In germline, CDR1 is DFQATT, CDR2 SNEGSKA (reference sequence). This CDR3 reads CSARDRLLAGGSHEQYF. The CDR3 DNA reads TGCAGTGCTAGAGATCGCTTACTAGCGGGAGGATCCCACGAGCAGTACTTC.

This clonotype was observed a handful of times. This chain connects TRBV10-1 to TRBJ2-7; D uncertain. Trimming removed 3 bases from V and 4 bases from J, with 7 bases in between. The CDR3 runs 12 residues. Per germline, CDR1 WNHNN and CDR2 SYGVQD (reference sequence). In DNA form, the CDR3 reads TGCGCCAGCAGTGAAGGCCGATACGAGCAGTACTTC. This codes for CASSEGRYEQYF.

This clonotype was observed many times. The chain links TRBV2 to TRBJ2-2, with D hard to call. The CDR3 is 9 amino acids. From germline, CDR1 is SNHLY and CDR2 FYNNEI. This CDR3 is CAEPGELFF. The CDR3 DNA is TGTGCGGAGCCCGGGGAGCTGTTTTTT.